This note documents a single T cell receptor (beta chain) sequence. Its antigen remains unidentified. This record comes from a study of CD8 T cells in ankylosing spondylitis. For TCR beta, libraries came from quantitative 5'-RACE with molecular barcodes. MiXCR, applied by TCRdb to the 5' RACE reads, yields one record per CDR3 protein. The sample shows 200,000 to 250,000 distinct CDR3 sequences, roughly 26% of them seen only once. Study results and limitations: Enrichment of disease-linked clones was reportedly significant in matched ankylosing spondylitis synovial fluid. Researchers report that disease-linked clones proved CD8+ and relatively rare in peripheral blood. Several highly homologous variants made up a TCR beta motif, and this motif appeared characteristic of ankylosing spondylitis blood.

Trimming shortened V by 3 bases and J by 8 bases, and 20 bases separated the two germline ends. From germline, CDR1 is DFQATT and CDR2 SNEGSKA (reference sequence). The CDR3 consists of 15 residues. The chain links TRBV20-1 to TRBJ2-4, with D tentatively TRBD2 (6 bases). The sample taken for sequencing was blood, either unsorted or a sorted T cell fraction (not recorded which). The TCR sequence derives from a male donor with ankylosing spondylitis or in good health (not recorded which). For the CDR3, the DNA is TGCAGTGCTAGGCCCCCGGGGGTGGGGGTGCACATTCAGTACTTC. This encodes CSARPPGVGVHIQYF.